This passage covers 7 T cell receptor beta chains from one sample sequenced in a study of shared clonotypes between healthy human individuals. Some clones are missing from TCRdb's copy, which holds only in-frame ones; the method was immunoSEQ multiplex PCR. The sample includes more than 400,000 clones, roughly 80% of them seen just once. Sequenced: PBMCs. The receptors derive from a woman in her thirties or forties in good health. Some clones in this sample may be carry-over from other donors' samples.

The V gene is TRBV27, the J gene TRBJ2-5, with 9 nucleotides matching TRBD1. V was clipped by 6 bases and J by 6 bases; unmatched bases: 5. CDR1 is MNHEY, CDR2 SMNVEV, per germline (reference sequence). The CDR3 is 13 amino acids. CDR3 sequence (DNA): TGTGCCAGCAGGACAGGGGGATTAAAGACCCAGTACTTC. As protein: CASRTGGLKTQYF.

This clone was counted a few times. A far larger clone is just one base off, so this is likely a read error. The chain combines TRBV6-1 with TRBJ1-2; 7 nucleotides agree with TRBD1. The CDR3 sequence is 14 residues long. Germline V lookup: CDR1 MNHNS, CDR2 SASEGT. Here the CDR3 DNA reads TGTGCCACCATTTCGACAGGGCAGCGAGATGGCTACGCCTTC. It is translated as CATISTGQRDGYAF.

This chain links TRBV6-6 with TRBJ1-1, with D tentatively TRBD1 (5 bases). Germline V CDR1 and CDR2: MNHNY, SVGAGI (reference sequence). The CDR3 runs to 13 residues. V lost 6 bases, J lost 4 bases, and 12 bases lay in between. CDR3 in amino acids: CASRPGLGTEAFF. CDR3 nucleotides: TGTGCCAGCAGACCGGGACTGGGCACTGAAGCTTTCTTT.

CDR3 sequence: CASSLRVNYEQYF. The CDR3 nucleotides are TGCGCCAGCAGCCTCAGGGTAAACTACGAGCAGTACTTC. The J gene is TRBJ2-7, the V gene TRBV5-1; a weak D match, TRBD1 (5 bases). Germline assignment: CDR1 SGHRS and CDR2 YFSETQ. The V end was cut by 4 bases, the J end by 3 bases, with 11 bases between. CDR3 length equals 13 residues.

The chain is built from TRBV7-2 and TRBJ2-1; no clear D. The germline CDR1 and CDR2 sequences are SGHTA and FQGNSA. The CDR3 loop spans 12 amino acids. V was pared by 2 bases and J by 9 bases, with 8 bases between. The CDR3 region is CASSLYGGEQFF. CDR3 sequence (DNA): TGTGCCAGCAGCTTATACGGTGGTGAGCAGTTCTTC.

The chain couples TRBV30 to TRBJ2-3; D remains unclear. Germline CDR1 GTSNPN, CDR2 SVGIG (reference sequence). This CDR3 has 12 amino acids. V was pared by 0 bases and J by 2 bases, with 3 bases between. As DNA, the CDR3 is TGTGCCTGGAGTGTAAACACAGATACGCAGTATTTT. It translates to CAWSVNTDTQYF.

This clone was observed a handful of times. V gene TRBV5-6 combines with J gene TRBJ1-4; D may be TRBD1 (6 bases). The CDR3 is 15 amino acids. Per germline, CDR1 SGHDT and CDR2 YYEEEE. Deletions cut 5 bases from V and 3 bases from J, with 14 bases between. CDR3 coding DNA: TGTGCCAGCAGGTCTGCCGGGACATCTAATGAAAAACTGTTTTTT. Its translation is CASRSAGTSNEKLFF.